The rows below give T cell receptor beta chains drawn from one sample of a study of OX40 agonist ivuxolimab in advanced cancers. Some clones are missing from TCRdb's copy, which holds only in-frame ones; the method was immunoSEQ multiplex PCR. The sample records more than 90,000 clones, about 80% being singletons. The sequencing here drew on CD4+ or CD8+ T cells sorted from blood, taken in a trial of the OX40 agonist ivuxolimab. The receptors here all came from an adult with an advanced solid tumor such as melanoma, head and neck, liver or kidney cancer. The CDR3 runs from the conserved cysteine through the conserved F or W. The D gene is left open where the match is weak. Not all rows give a size; the values are once, few, many and, for expanded clones, a class.

clone_size	d_call	v_call	j_call	cdr3_length	cdr3_aa	cdr3_nt
-	TRBD1	TRBV6-6	TRBJ2-7	16	CASTLIGGQGSYEQYF	TGTGCCAGCACCTTAATCGGGGGACAGGGTTCCTACGAGCAGTACTTC
-	-	TRBV6-1	TRBJ2-1	17	CASSEVKVDSSYNEQFF	TGTGCCAGCAGTGAAGTTAAAGTGGATAGCTCCTACAATGAGCAGTTCTTC
-	-	TRBV10-3	TRBJ1-1	13	CAISGAGYTEAFF	TGTGCCATCAGTGGGGCAGGGTACACTGAAGCTTTCTTT
-	-	TRBV7-2	TRBJ1-5	14	CASSLAAEGQPQHF	TGTGCCAGCAGCTTAGCGGCAGAGGGTCAGCCCCAGCATTTT
-	-	TRBV9	TRBJ2-1	16	CASSAGGFGSYNEQFF	TGTGCCAGCAGCGCTGGGGGATTCGGCTCCTACAATGAGCAGTTCTTC
once	-	TRBV19	TRBJ2-2	14	CASSNLQGSGELFF	TGTGCCAGTAGCAACCTCCAGGGATCCGGGGAGCTGTTTTTT
-	-	TRBV15	TRBJ1-5	16	CATSRDEGWGDQPQHF	TGTGCCACCAGCAGAGATGAGGGATGGGGGGATCAGCCCCAGCATTTT
-	-	TRBV6-1	TRBJ2-2	13	CAAADQNTGELFF	TGTGCCGCTGCGGACCAGAACACCGGGGAGCTGTTTTTT
-	-	TRBV2	TRBJ1-2	12	CASTPGNYGYTF	TGTGCCAGCACCCCGGGGAACTATGGCTACACCTTC
-	TRBD2	TRBV27	TRBJ2-3	15	CASSWTGTTADTQYF	TGTGCCAGCAGTTGGACCGGGACTACCGCAGATACGCAGTATTTT
-	-	TRBV6-4	TRBJ2-1	13	CASSMALVAAQFF	TGTGCCAGCAGTATGGCCCTCGTAGCGGCACAGTTCTTC
-	-	TRBV5-6	TRBJ2-1	13	CASSSRGGNEQFF	TGTGCCAGCAGCTCGAGAGGGGGCAATGAGCAGTTCTTC
few	TRBD2	TRBV9	TRBJ2-1	14	CASSRGRRDNEQFF	TGTGCCAGCAGCCGCGGGAGAAGGGACAATGAGCAGTTCTTC
-	-	TRBV6-1	TRBJ1-1	13	CASSEQVNTEAFF	TGTGCCAGCAGTGAACAGGTGAACACTGAAGCTTTCTTT
-	-	TRBV19	TRBJ2-2	13	CASSTTVTGELFF	TGTGCCAGTAGTACGACAGTCACCGGGGAGCTGTTTTTT
-	TRBD1	TRBV9	TRBJ2-3	16	CASSGGQGSHTDTQYF	TGTGCCAGCAGCGGGGGACAGGGTTCCCACACAGATACGCAGTATTTT
-	TRBD1	TRBV7-2	TRBJ1-6	18	CASSSRQGGDSYNSPLHF	TGTGCCAGCAGCTCACGACAGGGGGGAGACTCGTATAATTCACCCCTCCACTTT
-	-	TRBV5-1	TRBJ1-3	15	CASSLDRVSGNTIYF	TGCGCCAGCAGCTTGGATAGGGTCTCTGGAAACACCATATATTTT
-	-	TRBV6-5	TRBJ1-4	15	CASSYVGSSVEKLFF	TGTGCCAGCAGTTACGTCGGGTCTTCGGTTGAAAAACTGTTTTTT
-	TRBD1	TRBV12-5	TRBJ1-1	19	CASGLAHNRDRGPITEAFF	TGTGCTAGTGGTTTGGCCCACAACCGGGACAGGGGGCCGATCACTGAAGCTTTCTTT
-	-	TRBV19	TRBJ1-6	17	CASSTDRRGTYNSPLHF	TGTGCCAGTAGTACGGACCGCCGTGGTACCTATAATTCACCCCTCCACTTT
-	-	TRBV30	TRBJ2-1	12	CAWSVSYNEQFF	TGTGCCTGGAGTGTATCCTACAATGAGCAGTTCTTC
-	-	TRBV18	TRBJ1-5	14	CASSPGVSNQPQHF	TGTGCCAGCTCACCGGGGGTTAGCAATCAGCCCCAGCATTTT
-	TRBD1	TRBV7-8	TRBJ2-1	15	CASRLRDRAYNEQFF	TGTGCCAGCAGGCTTCGGGACAGGGCCTACAATGAGCAGTTCTTC
-	-	TRBV5-8	TRBJ2-1	15	CASSLGDMSYNEQFF	TGTGCCAGCAGCTTGGGGGACATGAGCTACAATGAGCAGTTCTTC
-	-	TRBV18	TRBJ2-5	15	CASSPTGDPQETQYF	TGTGCCAGCTCACCAACCGGGGACCCCCAAGAGACCCAGTACTTC
few	-	TRBV18	TRBJ1-5	14	CASSPVGGNQPQHF	TGTGCCAGCTCCCCCGTAGGGGGCAATCAGCCCCAGCATTTT
-	TRBD1	TRBV19	TRBJ1-1	15	CASSPTMRQGTEAFF	TGTGCCAGTAGTCCCACAATGCGACAGGGCACTGAAGCTTTCTTT
-	TRBD2	TRBV11-2	TRBJ2-1	17	CASRPFSGTGGYNEQFF	TGTGCCAGCAGACCCTTTAGCGGGACTGGGGGCTACAATGAGCAGTTCTTC
-	TRBD1	TRBV29-1	TRBJ2-5	12	CSVRQGQETQYF	TGCAGCGTCCGACAGGGCCAAGAGACCCAGTACTTC
-	TRBD2	TRBV19	TRBJ2-3	15	CASRIGTTSTDTQYF	TGTGCCAGTAGGATTGGGACTACCTCCACAGATACGCAGTATTTT
-	-	TRBV7-3	TRBJ2-3	13	CASSQYPRDTQYF	TGTGCCAGCAGCCAGTATCCTAGAGATACGCAGTATTTT
few	TRBD1	TRBV15	TRBJ2-7	15	CATSRSRTGDHEQYF	TGTGCCACCAGCAGATCCCGGACAGGGGACCACGAGCAGTACTTC
-	-	TRBV30	TRBJ1-3	14	CAWSQGDSGNTIYF	TGTGCCTGGAGTCAGGGAGACTCTGGAAACACCATATATTTT
-	-	TRBV5-6	TRBJ2-3	13	CASSFGPTDTQYF	TGTGCCAGCAGCTTCGGGCCCACAGATACGCAGTATTTT
-	-	TRBV7-9	TRBJ2-4	15	CASSSTEAAKNIQYF	TGTGCCAGCAGCTCCACGGAGGCGGCCAAAAACATTCAGTACTTC
-	TRBD2	TRBV5-1	TRBJ2-7	14	CASRGLGGGYEQYF	TGCGCCAGCAGAGGGTTGGGCGGGGGGTACGAGCAGTACTTC
-	TRBD2	TRBV13	TRBJ2-1	18	CASSLRLAGGVPYNEQFF	TGTGCCAGCAGCTTACGACTAGCGGGGGGCGTACCCTACAATGAGCAGTTCTTC
-	TRBD1	TRBV5-8	TRBJ1-5	15	CASSTATGGNQPQHF	TGTGCCAGCAGTACGGCGACAGGGGGAAATCAGCCCCAGCATTTT
-	TRBD1	TRBV6-5	TRBJ2-7	15	CASSRGQGNVYEQYF	TGTGCCAGCAGCAGGGGACAGGGTAACGTCTACGAGCAGTACTTC
-	-	TRBV19	TRBJ2-5	14	CASSMGRAQETQYF	TGTGCCAGTAGTATGGGACGGGCCCAAGAGACCCAGTACTTC
few	-	TRBV5-6	TRBJ1-4	16	CASSFDRRSTNEKLFF	TGTGCCAGCAGTTTCGACAGACGATCAACTAATGAAAAACTGTTTTTT
-	-	TRBV25-1	TRBJ1-3	13	CASRGTSGNTIYF	TGTGCCAGCAGGGGGACAAGTGGAAACACCATATATTTT
-	-	TRBV7-8	TRBJ2-2	13	CASSYRQNGELFF	TGTGCCAGCAGCTACAGACAGAACGGGGAGCTGTTTTTT
-	TRBD2	TRBV10-2	TRBJ2-1	13	CASSVEAGSEQFF	TGCGCCAGCAGTGTGGAAGCGGGATCTGAGCAGTTCTTC
once	TRBD1	TRBV7-2	TRBJ1-1	13	CASSLARQGDAFF	TGTGCCAGCAGCTTAGCGCGGCAGGGGGACGCTTTCTTT
-	TRBD2	TRBV5-1	TRBJ2-1	15	CASSLAGGRYNEQFF	TGCGCCAGCAGCTTGGCGGGAGGCCGCTACAATGAGCAGTTCTTC
once	-	TRBV5-1	TRBJ2-3	18	CASSSLAEGMAGTDTQYF	TGCGCCAGCAGCTCTCTCGCGGAGGGGATGGCTGGCACAGATACGCAGTATTTT
-	TRBD1	TRBV18	TRBJ2-7	15	CASSPTGGRSYEQYF	TGTGCCAGCTCACCGACAGGGGGAAGGTCCTACGAGCAGTACTTC
-	-	TRBV4-3	TRBJ2-2	15	CASSPSEGDVGELFF	TGCGCCAGCAGCCCTTCGGAGGGGGATGTCGGGGAGCTGTTTTTT
-	-	TRBV14	TRBJ1-4	15	CASSQGRGDFEKLFF	TGTGCCAGCAGCCAAGGTCGTGGGGACTTTGAAAAACTGTTTTTT
-	-	TRBV4-3	TRBJ2-3	14	CASSQGTSTDTQYF	TGCGCCAGCAGCCAAGGGACTAGCACAGATACGCAGTATTTT
once	TRBD1	TRBV6-5	TRBJ1-2	13	CASSWGQKYGYTF	TGTGCCAGCAGTTGGGGACAGAAATATGGCTACACCTTC
-	-	TRBV21-1	TRBJ1-2	13	CASSPDRAYRYTF	TGTGCCAGCAGTCCCGACAGGGCCTACCGCTACACCTTC
-	-	TRBV7-2	TRBJ1-2	11	CASSLTGFGTF	TGTGCCAGCAGCCTTACAGGGTTTGGGACCTTC
-	-	TRBV4-2	TRBJ1-2	11	CASSLDYGYTF	TGTGCCAGCAGCTTGGACTATGGCTACACCTTC
-	TRBD1	TRBV11-3	TRBJ2-1	14	CASSRGQGADEQFF	TGTGCCAGCAGCCGGGGACAGGGGGCAGATGAGCAGTTCTTC
once	-	TRBV11-2	TRBJ2-4	14	CASSRTAAKNIQYF	TGTGCCAGCAGCAGGACCGCGGCCAAAAACATTCAGTACTTC
-	TRBD2	TRBV11-3	TRBJ2-5	16	CASSFALAGGSGTQYF	TGTGCCAGCAGTTTTGCCCTAGCGGGAGGTAGCGGGACCCAGTACTTC